Sequencing of this T cell receptor beta chain was carried out in a study of blood T cell repertoires in COVID-19. Sequenced by immunoSEQ multiplex PCR; TCRdb stores in-frame clones only, minus some. The sample has around 57,000 clones; about 86% are singletons. The ends lost 3 bases at V and 0 bases at J; junction bases unmatched: 2. The germline CDR1 and CDR2 sequences are SGHNT and YENEEA. CDR3 length: 14 amino acids. The clonotype was recovered from a woman over 75 with active COVID-19. V gene TRBV11-3 combines with J gene TRBJ2-7; TRBD1 matches 7 bases. The sequenced material came from peripheral blood. CDR3: CASSLTGHSYEQYF. CDR3 nucleotide sequence: TGTGCCAGCAGCTTGACAGGGCACTCCTACGAGCAGTACTTC.